Shown below are 11 T cell receptor beta chains from a single sample sequenced in a study of cytomegalovirus exposure and HLA in healthy donors. The PCR used 60 Vbeta and 13 Jbeta primers. Using immunoSEQ multiplex PCR, the repertoire was profiled, and TCRdb retains in-frame clones only, with some absent. The profile shows under 200,000 clones, roughly 77% of them singletons. The source material was PBMCs. These receptors all come from a man aged 30 to 45 in good health and CMV-seropositive.

The chain joins TRBV7-2 to TRBJ1-5; 8 bases are a match to TRBD1. Germline assignment: CDR1 SGHTA and CDR2 FQGNSA. The CDR3 consists of 15 residues. Trimming took 5 bases from V and 1 from J; bases not matched to a gene: 4. The CDR3 here is CASSVRQGSNQPQHF. CDR3 DNA: TGTGCCAGCAGCGTAAGACAGGGGAGCAATCAGCCCCAGCATTTT.

V gene TRBV30 combines with J gene TRBJ1-6; D gene ambiguous. CDR1 is GTSNPN, CDR2 SVGIG, per germline (reference sequence). Trimming stripped 3 bases from V and 0 bases from J, with 9 bases between. The CDR3 length is 15 residues. The chain's CDR3 is CAWSGKSSYNSPLHF. The CDR3 nucleotides are TGTGCCTGGAGCGGTAAAAGCTCCTATAATTCACCCCTCCACTTT.

This chain connects TRBV7-8 to TRBJ2-1; 13 bases line up with TRBD2. With 2 bases clipped from V and 10 bases from J, the junction kept 11 bases outside the gene matches. The CDR3 consists of 17 residues. The germline gives CDR1 SGHVS, CDR2 FQNEAQ. The CDR3: CASSLYWTSGGPNEQFF. The CDR3 region has the DNA TGTGCCAGCAGCTTATACTGGACTAGCGGGGGTCCCAACGAGCAGTTCTTC.

This clone was seen a few times. The CDR3 DNA is TGCGCCAGCAGCCCATGGACAGGAGATGAAAAACTGTTTTTT. Its translation: CASSPWTGDEKLFF. The rearrangement links TRBV4-3 to TRBJ1-4; 7 bases line up with TRBD1. CDR1 LGHNA and CDR2 YSLEER come from the germline V gene. The CDR3 extends over 14 amino acids. J was trimmed by 6 bases and V by 4 bases; bases with no gene match: 5.

This chain uses TRBV27 with TRBJ2-1, with D perhaps matching TRBD2 (6 bases). Deletions cut 4 bases from V and 5 bases from J, with 12 bases between. The CDR3 totals 14 residues. The germline CDR1 and CDR2 sequences are MNHEY and SMNVEV (reference sequence). DNA of the CDR3: TGTGCCAGCAGTTCCGGACTATATAACAATGAGCAGTTCTTC. Translated: CASSSGLYNNEQFF.

The chain combines TRBV5-1 with TRBJ2-2, with TRBD2 matching 14 bases. The ends lost 3 bases at V and 1 base at J; junction bases unmatched: 5. The CDR3 covers 18 residues. The germline V gene has CDR1 SGHRS and CDR2 YFSETQ. The chain's CDR3 is CASSYPTSGGENTGELFF. The CDR3, as DNA: TGCGCCAGCAGCTATCCGACTAGCGGGGGGGAGAACACCGGGGAGCTGTTTTTT.

The chain has TRBV28 and TRBJ2-7, with TRBD1 matching over 7 bases. CDR1 is MDHEN, CDR2 SYDVKM, per germline. CDR3 length: 13 amino acids. The ends lost 7 bases at V and 6 bases at J; junction bases unmatched: 9. The CDR3 DNA reads as TGTGCCAGCACATCCGGACAGGTCGGCGAGCAGTACTTC. Translated, it gives CASTSGQVGEQYF. The variable domain in full, with the rest retrieved from reference TRBV28 and TRBJ2-7, is DVKVTQSSRYLVKRTGEKVFLECVQDMDHENMFWYRQDPGLGLRLIYFSYDVKMKEKGDIPEGYSVSREKKERFSLILESASTNQTSMYLCASTSGQVGEQYFGPGTRLTVT.

The chain combines TRBV6-1 with TRBJ2-7, with D hard to call. CDR3 length: 15 amino acids. Deletions cut 4 bases from V and 0 bases from J, with 13 bases between. The germline CDR1 and CDR2 sequences are MNHNS and SASEGT. The CDR3, as DNA: TGTGCCAGCAGTGTCGGTGAGCTTCGCTCCTACGAGCAGTACTTC. This gives the protein CASSVGELRSYEQYF.

The sample holds a few counts of this clone. The genes are TRBV7-9 and TRBJ2-1; 7 nucleotides agree with TRBD2. The germline CDR1 and CDR2 sequences are SEHNR and FQNEAQ (reference sequence). The J segment lost 16 bases and the V segment lost 4 bases, leaving 10 bases of the junction unmatched. This CDR3 has 12 residues. The CDR3 is CASSYRQGLIFF. CDR3 in DNA: TGTGCCAGCAGCTACAGGCAGGGACTAATATTCTTC.

This chain connects TRBV4-1 to TRBJ1-1; D call uncertain. Per the germline V gene, CDR1 is MGHRA and CDR2 is YSYEKL. The CDR3 sequence is 14 residues long. V was cut by 1 base and J by 0 bases, with 6 bases left in between. The CDR3 loop reads CASSQGAMNTEAFF. The CDR3, as DNA: TGCGCCAGCAGCCAAGGGGCAATGAACACTGAAGCTTTCTTT.

DNA for the CDR3: TGTGCCAGCAGCCCAACTCTACTACCCGAGCAGTACTTC. Translated: CASSPTLLPEQYF. This sequence joins TRBV7-2 and TRBJ2-7; D remains unclear. Germline V gives CDR1 SGHTA, CDR2 FQGNSA. The CDR3 contains 13 residues. V gave up 5 bases and J gave up 6 bases, with 14 bases separating them.